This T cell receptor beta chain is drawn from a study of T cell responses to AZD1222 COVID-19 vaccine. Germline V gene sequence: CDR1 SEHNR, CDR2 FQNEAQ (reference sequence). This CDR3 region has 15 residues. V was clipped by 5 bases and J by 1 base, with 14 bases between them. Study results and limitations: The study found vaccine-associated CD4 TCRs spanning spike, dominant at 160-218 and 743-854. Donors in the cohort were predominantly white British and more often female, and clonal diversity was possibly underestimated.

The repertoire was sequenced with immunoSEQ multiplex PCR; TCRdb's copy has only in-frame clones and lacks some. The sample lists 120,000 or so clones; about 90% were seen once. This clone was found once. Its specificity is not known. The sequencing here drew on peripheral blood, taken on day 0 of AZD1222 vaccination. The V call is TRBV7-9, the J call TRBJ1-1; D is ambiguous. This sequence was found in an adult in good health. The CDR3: CASSPQSTTNTEAFF. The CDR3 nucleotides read TGTGCCAGCAGCCCGCAATCGACAACGAACACTGAAGCTTTCTTT.